This TCR beta chain stems from a study of T cells in Graves' hyperthyroidism and ophthalmopathy. Study outcomes and limitations: Median prediction lead before ophthalmopathy onset was 6.5 to 7 months with the model.

Amplification targeted TCR beta CDR3 regions from RNA transcripts. When the TCR CDR3 underwent first-round RT-PCR, the HTBI primer set was used. TCRdb re-called the multiplex PCR reads with MiXCR, one entry per CDR3 protein. Of around 190,000 distinct CDR3 sequences in the sample, about a sixth are singletons; the top ten hold more than 50%. Concerning this clonotype: What it binds is unknown.

Trimming shortened V by 6 bases and J by 0 bases, and 6 bases separated the two germline ends. The CDR3 is 13 amino acids. CDR1 is MDHEN, CDR2 SYDVKM, per germline. It was uncontrolled infection, other autoimmune disease, pregnancy or lactation that excluded patients. Diagnosis rested on symptoms, serum thyroxine and TRAb, thyroid ultrasound, and orbital computed tomography. Fresh peripheral blood, 8 to 10 ml, was the source of the PBMCs. This TCR came from a woman aged 45-65 years with Graves' hyperthyroidism. Specimen: blood. The rearrangement uses TRBV28 and TRBJ1-3; possibly TRBD1 for D (6 bases). Here the CDR3 reads CASRDSSGNTIYF. The DNA of the CDR3 is TGTGCCAGCAGGGACAGCTCTGGAAACACCATATATTTT.